This TCR beta chain was observed in a study of T cell responses to AZD1222 COVID-19 vaccine. Findings and limits, study-wide: In a largely white British group with more females than males, clonal diversity was possibly underestimated. Spike-specific TCR breadth and depth rose after two AZD1222 doses.

For this clone: Its target is unknown.

Per germline, CDR1 MNHEY and CDR2 SMNVEV (reference sequence). This CDR3 region has 20 residues. J lost 6 bases, V lost 3 bases, and 16 bases had no gene match. The method was immunoSEQ multiplex PCR; TCRdb's version includes in-frame clones alone and lacks a portion of them. Among roughly 81,000 clones listed, just over 85% were seen once. V and J are TRBV27 and TRBJ2-1; 14 nucleotides line up with TRBD2. The specimen was peripheral blood, collected on day 0 of AZD1222 vaccination. This receptor was taken from an adult in good health. CDR3 nucleotide sequence: TGTGCCAGCAGTTTTTTTCGAGACTTACCGGGACTAGCGGGAGCCAATGAGCAGTTCTTC. Translation gives CASSFFRDLPGLAGANEQFF.